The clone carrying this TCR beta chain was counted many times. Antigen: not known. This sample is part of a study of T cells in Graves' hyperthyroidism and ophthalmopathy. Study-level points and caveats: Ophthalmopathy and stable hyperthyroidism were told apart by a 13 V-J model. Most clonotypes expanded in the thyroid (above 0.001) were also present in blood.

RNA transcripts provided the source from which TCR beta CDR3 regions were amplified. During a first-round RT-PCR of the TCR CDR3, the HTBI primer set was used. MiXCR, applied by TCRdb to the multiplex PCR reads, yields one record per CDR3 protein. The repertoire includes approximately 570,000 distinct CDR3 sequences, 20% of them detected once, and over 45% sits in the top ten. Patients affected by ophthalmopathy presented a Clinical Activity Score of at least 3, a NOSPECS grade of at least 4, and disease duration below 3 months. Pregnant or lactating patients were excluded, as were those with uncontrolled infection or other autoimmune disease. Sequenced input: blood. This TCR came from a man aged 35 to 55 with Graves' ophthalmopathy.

DNA of the CDR3: TGTGCCAGCAGCCTGACACAGGGTTCGAATGAGCAGTTCTTC. Protein: CASSLTQGSNEQFF. V and J are TRBV7-2 and TRBJ2-1; a weak D match, TRBD1 (6 bases). There are 14 residues in the CDR3. V shed 5 bases and J shed 7 bases, with 15 bases lying between them. Germline CDR1 reads SGHTA; CDR2 reads FQGNSA. Full variable domain (missing parts from reference TRBV7-2 and TRBJ2-1): GAGVSQSPSNKVTEKGKDVELRCDPISGHTALYWYRQSLGQGLEFLIYFQGNSAPDKSGLPSDRFSAERTGGSVSTLTIQRTQQEDSAVYLCASSLTQGSNEQFFGPGTRLTVL.